This T cell receptor beta chain was captured by sequencing in a study of OX40 agonist ivuxolimab in advanced cancers. Study as a whole: Participants could have had prior anti-PD-1, anti-PD-L1 or anti-CTLA-4 therapy, and more than 35% had some.

Profiled with immunoSEQ multiplex PCR; TCRdb holds only in-frame clones, not every one. The sample has about 54,000 clones, more than 85% seen once; the top ten hold 8% to 10%. As for this clone: The antigen is not known.

Germline V lookup: CDR1 SGDLS, CDR2 YYNGEE. Trimming took 7 bases from V and 1 from J, leaving 12 bases between them. CDR3 length: 13 amino acids. Findings and limits, study-wide: CD8+ T cells were the subset that, on average, had more expanded clones than CD4+.

Sequences were derived from CD4+ or CD8+ T cells sorted from blood, sampled in a trial of the OX40 agonist ivuxolimab. The clonotype originates from an adult with an advanced solid tumor such as melanoma, head and neck, liver or kidney cancer. This chain uses TRBV9 with TRBJ2-7; D remains ambiguous. This CDR3 is CASSTISSYEQYF. The CDR3 bases are TGTGCCAGCTCAACTATCTCATCCTACGAGCAGTACTTC.